The rows below give T cell receptor beta chains drawn from one sample of a study of shared clonotypes between healthy human individuals. Sequenced by immunoSEQ multiplex PCR; TCRdb stores in-frame clones only, minus some. The sample holds roughly 2 million clones, approximately 94% seen once. Sample: naive CD4+ T cells sorted from blood. These receptors were collected from a man between 18 and 35 years old in good health. CDR3s include the opening cysteine and the closing phenylalanine or tryptophan. D genes are given only for firm matches. Clone size is given for some rows only: seen once, a few or many times, or a class if the clone is expanded.

clone size: NA
V gene: TRBV7-9
J gene: TRBJ2-5
D gene: TRBD2
CDR3 DNA: TGTGCCAGCAGCAAAGGACTAGCGGGAGGACAAGAGACCCAGTACTTC
CDR3 protein: CASSKGLAGGQETQYF

clone size: NA
V gene: TRBV27
J gene: TRBJ1-5
D gene: NA
CDR3 DNA: TGTGCCAGCAGTAGGTACAGCCCCGATAATCCCCAGCATTTT
CDR3 protein: CASSRYSPDNPQHF

clone size: NA
V gene: TRBV4-1
J gene: TRBJ2-5
D gene: NA
CDR3 DNA: TGCGCCAGCAGCCAAGCCGTTTGGGAGACCCAGTACTTC
CDR3 protein: CASSQAVWETQYF

clone size: NA
V gene: TRBV12-5
J gene: TRBJ2-7
D gene: NA
CDR3 DNA: TGTGCTAGTGGCTCCGAGGGAGAGCAGTACTTC
CDR3 protein: CASGSEGEQYF

clone size: few
V gene: TRBV5-1
J gene: TRBJ1-1
D gene: NA
CDR3 DNA: TGCGCCAGCAGCTTGGGCCAGGGACGGTGGGTTGAAGCTTTCTTT
CDR3 protein: CASSLGQGRWVEAFF

clone size: NA
V gene: TRBV6-6
J gene: TRBJ1-2
D gene: NA
CDR3 DNA: TGTGCCAGCAGTTACGCAGAAGACTATGGCTACACCTTC
CDR3 protein: CASSYAEDYGYTF

clone size: NA
V gene: TRBV20-1
J gene: TRBJ2-7
D gene: NA
CDR3 DNA: TGCAGCGAGCAGGGGCCCTACGAGCAGTACTTC
CDR3 protein: CSEQGPYEQYF

clone size: NA
V gene: TRBV7-9
J gene: TRBJ1-2
D gene: NA
CDR3 DNA: TGTGCCAGCAGCTTAGGTCAGCAGAACTATGGCTACACCTTC
CDR3 protein: CASSLGQQNYGYTF

clone size: NA
V gene: TRBV7-9
J gene: TRBJ2-7
D gene: NA
CDR3 DNA: TGTGCCAGCAGCTTCCAGAACTCCTACGAGCAGTACTTC
CDR3 protein: CASSFQNSYEQYF

clone size: NA
V gene: TRBV21-1
J gene: TRBJ1-6
D gene: NA
CDR3 DNA: TGTGCCAGCATCCCCGCCGGGGACGGCTATAATTCACCCCTCCACTTT
CDR3 protein: CASIPAGDGYNSPLHF

clone size: NA
V gene: TRBV27
J gene: TRBJ2-3
D gene: TRBD1
CDR3 DNA: TGTGCCAGCAGTTTTAGACAGGGCCGCACAGATACGCAGTATTTT
CDR3 protein: CASSFRQGRTDTQYF

clone size: NA
V gene: TRBV7-2
J gene: TRBJ2-3
D gene: NA
CDR3 DNA: TGTGCCAGCAGCTTAGTAGGGGCAGATACGCAGTATTTT
CDR3 protein: CASSLVGADTQYF

clone size: NA
V gene: TRBV23-1
J gene: TRBJ1-1
D gene: NA
CDR3 DNA: TGCGCCAGCACCAAAATTTCGGGGGGTTGTAATCGGATCGCTGAAGCTTTCTTT
CDR3 protein: CASTKISGGCNRIAEAFF

clone size: NA
V gene: TRBV18
J gene: TRBJ2-3
D gene: TRBD2
CDR3 DNA: TGTGCCAGCTCACCACCGGGACTAGTGGTTTCAGATACGCAGTATTTT
CDR3 protein: CASSPPGLVVSDTQYF

clone size: NA
V gene: TRBV6-5
J gene: TRBJ1-2
D gene: NA
CDR3 DNA: TGTGCCAGCAGCACCCACGGCGGAGTTAACTATGGCTACACCTTC
CDR3 protein: CASSTHGGVNYGYTF

clone size: NA
V gene: TRBV18
J gene: TRBJ2-5
D gene: NA
CDR3 DNA: TGTGCCAGCTCACCAAGGAGAGGGGAGGAGACCCAGTACTTC
CDR3 protein: CASSPRRGEETQYF

clone size: NA
V gene: TRBV30
J gene: TRBJ2-7
D gene: TRBD2
CDR3 DNA: TGTGCCTGCGCCCCGGGACTCACTAGCGGGGGGTCCTACGAGCAGTACTTC
CDR3 protein: CACAPGLTSGGSYEQYF

clone size: NA
V gene: TRBV18
J gene: TRBJ1-1
D gene: NA
CDR3 DNA: TGTGCCAGCTCGCGAGAAGCTACTGAAGCTTTCTTT
CDR3 protein: CASSREATEAFF

clone size: NA
V gene: TRBV21-1
J gene: TRBJ1-1
D gene: NA
CDR3 DNA: TGTGCCAGCAGCAAAGCTATGACGGGGCTGAACACTGAAGCTTTCTTT
CDR3 protein: CASSKAMTGLNTEAFF

clone size: NA
V gene: TRBV28
J gene: TRBJ1-2
D gene: NA
CDR3 DNA: TGTGCCAGCAGTTCCGGGAACTATGGCTACACCTTC
CDR3 protein: CASSSGNYGYTF

clone size: NA
V gene: TRBV7-2
J gene: TRBJ2-4
D gene: TRBD2
CDR3 DNA: TGTGCCAGCAGCTCGTACGTCACGGGAGGCAAAAACATTCAGTACTTC
CDR3 protein: CASSSYVTGGKNIQYF

clone size: NA
V gene: TRBV29-1
J gene: TRBJ2-3
D gene: NA
CDR3 DNA: TGCAGCGTTGAGGGGGGAAAGGCGGGAAGCACAGATACGCAGTATTTT
CDR3 protein: CSVEGGKAGSTDTQYF

clone size: once
V gene: TRBV5-1
J gene: TRBJ1-1
D gene: NA
CDR3 DNA: TGCGCCAGCAGCGGGGGAGGGGATCTCGGCGAAGCTTTCTTT
CDR3 protein: CASSGGGDLGEAFF

clone size: few
V gene: TRBV18
J gene: TRBJ2-5
D gene: NA
CDR3 DNA: TGTGCCAGCTCACCACAACAAGAGACCCAGTACTTC
CDR3 protein: CASSPQQETQYF

clone size: NA
V gene: TRBV6-6
J gene: TRBJ2-7
D gene: TRBD1
CDR3 DNA: TGTGCCAGCAGTGAGACAGGGGGCCGTGGCGAGCAGTACTTC
CDR3 protein: CASSETGGRGEQYF

clone size: NA
V gene: TRBV5-1
J gene: TRBJ2-5
D gene: NA
CDR3 DNA: TGCGCCAGCAGCTCCGGGCAGCCACAAGAGACCCAGTACTTC
CDR3 protein: CASSSGQPQETQYF

clone size: once
V gene: TRBV19
J gene: TRBJ2-5
D gene: NA
CDR3 DNA: TGTGCCAGTAGTATCAGTATGCGGGTAGGGTACCAAGAGACCCAGTACTTC
CDR3 protein: CASSISMRVGYQETQYF

clone size: once
V gene: TRBV4-1
J gene: TRBJ1-2
D gene: NA
CDR3 DNA: TGCGCCAGCAGCCAAGGAGATGGGGGGTCTAACTATGGCTACACCTTC
CDR3 protein: CASSQGDGGSNYGYTF

clone size: NA
V gene: TRBV4-1
J gene: TRBJ2-1
D gene: TRBD2
CDR3 DNA: TGCGCCAGCAGCCAGTCCGGGACTAGCGATTGGGCTGAGCAGTTCTTC
CDR3 protein: CASSQSGTSDWAEQFF

clone size: once
V gene: TRBV30
J gene: TRBJ1-6
D gene: TRBD1
CDR3 DNA: TGTGCCTGGAGGGTCGACAGGGAGAATTCACCCCTCCACTTT
CDR3 protein: CAWRVDRENSPLHF

clone size: NA
V gene: TRBV4-3
J gene: TRBJ2-7
D gene: NA
CDR3 DNA: TGCGCCAGCAGCCAAGAGGCCTCATTGGGCTCCTACGAGCAGTACTTC
CDR3 protein: CASSQEASLGSYEQYF

clone size: NA
V gene: TRBV6-6
J gene: TRBJ1-2
D gene: TRBD1
CDR3 DNA: TGTGCCAGCAGTAGCAGGGGGGGGAGCTATGGCTACACCTTC
CDR3 protein: CASSSRGGSYGYTF

clone size: NA
V gene: TRBV20-1
J gene: TRBJ2-7
D gene: NA
CDR3 DNA: TGCAGTGCTTCGGACCCCTACGAGCAGTACTTC
CDR3 protein: CSASDPYEQYF

clone size: NA
V gene: TRBV4-1
J gene: TRBJ2-3
D gene: TRBD1
CDR3 DNA: TGCGCCAGCAGCGGGACAGGGGACCTCAGAGCGCAGTATTTT
CDR3 protein: CASSGTGDLRAQYF

clone size: NA
V gene: TRBV7-8
J gene: TRBJ2-7
D gene: NA
CDR3 DNA: TGTGCCAGCAGCTTAGAGGGACAAGGCTACGAGCAGTACTTC
CDR3 protein: CASSLEGQGYEQYF

clone size: NA
V gene: TRBV9
J gene: TRBJ2-2
D gene: NA
CDR3 DNA: TGTGCCAGCAGCCTCCTTTTGGGCGGCACCGGGGAGCTGTTTTTT
CDR3 protein: CASSLLLGGTGELFF

clone size: NA
V gene: TRBV4-2
J gene: TRBJ2-1
D gene: TRBD2
CDR3 DNA: TGTGCCAGCAGCCAAGGCCTTGGCGGGGGGCCAAGAGAGCAGTTCTTC
CDR3 protein: CASSQGLGGGPREQFF

clone size: NA
V gene: TRBV10-1
J gene: TRBJ1-5
D gene: NA
CDR3 DNA: TGCGCCAGCCCGAGGAGAGGGGTCAATCAGCCCCAGCATTTT
CDR3 protein: CASPRRGVNQPQHF

clone size: NA
V gene: TRBV7-9
J gene: TRBJ1-6
D gene: NA
CDR3 DNA: TGTGCCAGCAGCTTCAGGAGCTCCTATAATTCACCCCTCCACTTT
CDR3 protein: CASSFRSSYNSPLHF

clone size: few
V gene: TRBV19
J gene: TRBJ1-6
D gene: TRBD1
CDR3 DNA: TGTGCCAGTAGTGCAAAACCCCCGGGACAGGGGAGTTCACCCCTCCACTTT
CDR3 protein: CASSAKPPGQGSSPLHF

clone size: NA
V gene: TRBV10-3
J gene: TRBJ1-5
D gene: NA
CDR3 DNA: TGTGCCCTACAGACGCCTGGGGATCAGCCCCAGCATTTT
CDR3 protein: CALQTPGDQPQHF

clone size: NA
V gene: TRBV5-4
J gene: TRBJ2-2
D gene: NA
CDR3 DNA: TGTGCCAGCAGCTTGTCCGCAGGGTCCCCCGGGGAGCTGTTTTTT
CDR3 protein: CASSLSAGSPGELFF

clone size: NA
V gene: TRBV10-3
J gene: TRBJ2-7
D gene: TRBD2
CDR3 DNA: TGTGCCATCAGTGAGCCGACTAGCGGGAGATTCGAGCAGTACTTC
CDR3 protein: CAISEPTSGRFEQYF

clone size: NA
V gene: TRBV5-1
J gene: TRBJ2-2
D gene: NA
CDR3 DNA: TGCGCCAGCAGGATCGTCCTTGGGACTTTCGATAACACCGGGGAGCTGTTTTTT
CDR3 protein: CASRIVLGTFDNTGELFF

clone size: NA
V gene: TRBV19
J gene: TRBJ1-2
D gene: TRBD1
CDR3 DNA: TGTGCCAGTAGTATCGACAGGGGGAAAAACTATGGCTACACCTTC
CDR3 protein: CASSIDRGKNYGYTF

clone size: NA
V gene: TRBV4-1
J gene: TRBJ1-1
D gene: NA
CDR3 DNA: TGCGCCAGCAGCCAAAATTGGTTCAGTGAAGCTTTCTTT
CDR3 protein: CASSQNWFSEAFF

clone size: once
V gene: TRBV30
J gene: TRBJ1-5
D gene: NA
CDR3 DNA: TGTGCCTGGAGTTCCGAAAGTAATCAGCCCCAGCATTTT
CDR3 protein: CAWSSESNQPQHF

clone size: NA
V gene: TRBV27
J gene: TRBJ1-2
D gene: NA
CDR3 DNA: TGTGCCAGCAGTTACAGGGTGGGTAATGGCTACACCTTC
CDR3 protein: CASSYRVGNGYTF

clone size: NA
V gene: TRBV7-2
J gene: TRBJ2-2
D gene: NA
CDR3 DNA: TGTGCCAGCAGCGAGACGTTGGGGGAGCTGTTTTTT
CDR3 protein: CASSETLGELFF

clone size: NA
V gene: TRBV5-1
J gene: TRBJ2-1
D gene: TRBD1
CDR3 DNA: TGCGCCAGCAGCTTCGCGGACAGGCGCTACAATGAGCAGTTCTTC
CDR3 protein: CASSFADRRYNEQFF

clone size: NA
V gene: TRBV27
J gene: TRBJ2-7
D gene: TRBD1
CDR3 DNA: TGTGCCAGCAGTCCAAGGCGCCGGGACAGGGGGATTTACGAGCAGTACTTC
CDR3 protein: CASSPRRRDRGIYEQYF

clone size: NA
V gene: TRBV28
J gene: TRBJ2-2
D gene: TRBD2
CDR3 DNA: TGTGCCAGCACCACCTCCGGGGGGGTAAACACCGGGGAGCTGTTTTTT
CDR3 protein: CASTTSGGVNTGELFF

clone size: NA
V gene: TRBV28
J gene: TRBJ2-5
D gene: TRBD2
CDR3 DNA: TGTGCCAGCAGAACTGGCGGGGGAGGCCAAGAGACCCAGTACTTC
CDR3 protein: CASRTGGGGQETQYF

clone size: NA
V gene: TRBV2
J gene: TRBJ2-3
D gene: NA
CDR3 DNA: TGTGCCAGCAGTGAAGGGTGGTTTGCTAGCACAGATACGCAGTATTTT
CDR3 protein: CASSEGWFASTDTQYF

clone size: NA
V gene: TRBV7-2
J gene: TRBJ2-7
D gene: NA
CDR3 DNA: TGTGCCAGCAGGAGGGGAGTTTACGAGCAGTACTTC
CDR3 protein: CASRRGVYEQYF

clone size: NA
V gene: TRBV18
J gene: TRBJ2-2
D gene: TRBD1
CDR3 DNA: TGTGCCAGCTCACCTAACAGGGGGCCGGGCACCGGGGAGCTGTTTTTT
CDR3 protein: CASSPNRGPGTGELFF

clone size: NA
V gene: TRBV27
J gene: TRBJ2-2
D gene: NA
CDR3 DNA: TGTGCCAGCAGTGGGACGGTGAACACCGGGGAGCTGTTTTTT
CDR3 protein: CASSGTVNTGELFF

clone size: NA
V gene: TRBV6-5
J gene: TRBJ2-7
D gene: TRBD2
CDR3 DNA: TGTGCCAGCAGGACCTCTAGCGGGAGCTCCTACGAGCAGTACTTC
CDR3 protein: CASRTSSGSSYEQYF

clone size: NA
V gene: TRBV27
J gene: TRBJ1-2
D gene: TRBD1
CDR3 DNA: TGTGCCAGCAGCCATAAAGGGACAGGTGTTAACTATGGCTACACCTTC
CDR3 protein: CASSHKGTGVNYGYTF

clone size: NA
V gene: TRBV4-1
J gene: TRBJ1-4
D gene: TRBD1
CDR3 DNA: TGCGCCAGCAGCCATTGGGGAGGGGGCAGGGAAAAACTGTTTTTT
CDR3 protein: CASSHWGGGREKLFF